This T cell receptor beta chain was retrieved from a study of cytomegalovirus exposure and HLA in healthy donors. Study as a whole: There were fewer than 130 million unique TCR beta sequences, drawn from 200 million or so T cells, in an earlier analysis. Findings and limits, study-wide: The study reported that TCR beta sequences accurately predicted HLA-A and HLA-B alleles in most subjects. Researchers reported in a later analysis that a missense DCLRE1C variant was tied to TCR beta V- and J-gene trimming.

Concerning this clone itself: Its target is unknown.

In the PCR, 60 Vbeta and 13 Jbeta primers were used. Some clones are missing from TCRdb's copy, which holds only in-frame ones; the method was immunoSEQ multiplex PCR. This table holds 120,000 to 150,000 clones, roughly 80% found once. The CDR3 is 19 residues long. Per the germline V gene, CDR1 is LNHDA and CDR2 is SQIVND (reference sequence). The V gene end was trimmed by 3 bases and the J gene end by 2 bases; junction bases not matched to a gene: 16. V usage is TRBV19 and J usage is TRBJ2-7, with TRBD2 matching 10 bases. The clonotype was recovered from a man aged 40-50 years in good health and CMV-seropositive. Sequencing was performed on PBMCs. DNA of the CDR3: TGTGCCAGTAGTATCGGTTCGGGTCTAGCGGGAGATGAAACCTACGAGCAGTACTTC. This gives the protein CASSIGSGLAGDETYEQYF.